These 23 T cell receptor beta chains were sequenced from one sample in a study of T cell responses to AZD1222 COVID-19 vaccine. The repertoire was sequenced with immunoSEQ multiplex PCR; TCRdb's copy has only in-frame clones and lacks some. The table lists 54,000 or so clones, about 80% of them singletons, with less than 5% in the top ten. Sequencing used peripheral blood, obtained 28 days after the second AZD1222 dose. These receptors all stem from an adult who received the AZD1222 COVID-19 vaccine.

This chain connects TRBV18 to TRBJ2-7; D possibly uses TRBD1 or TRBD2 (6 bases each). The CDR3 consists of 13 residues. Looked up from germline, CDR1 is KGHSH and CDR2 is LQKENI. Deletions cut 10 bases from V and 2 bases from J, with 15 bases between. The CDR3 nucleotides are TGTGCCACCAGGGGCGGGGACCCCTACGAGCAGTACTTC. The encoded protein is CATRGGDPYEQYF.

The chain employs TRBV6-5 and TRBJ1-5; no clear D gene. In germline, CDR1 is MNHEY, CDR2 SVGAGI. V dropped 8 bases and J dropped 2 bases, with 16 bases sitting between them. The CDR3 totals 15 residues. The CDR3 nucleotides are TGTGCCAGCGGCCTGAATGGGAGGGGCAATCAGCCCCAGCATTTT. It codes for CASGLNGRGNQPQHF.

The chain has TRBV11-2 and TRBJ2-7; 8 bases agree with TRBD2. Germline CDR1 SGHAT, CDR2 FQNNGV. V lost 3 bases to trimming and J lost 3 bases; unmatched junction nucleotides: 7. This CDR3 comprises 15 residues. The CDR3: CASSLGAGEYYEQYV. In DNA form, the CDR3 reads TGTGCCAGCAGCTTGGGAGCGGGGGAGTACTACGAGCAGTACGTC.

Comment on this clone: Different DNA sequences within this sample yield the same CDR3. V is TRBV11-3 and J is TRBJ2-5; D uncertain. CDR3 length: 14 residues. The V and J ends lost 2 bases and 0 bases respectively, with 7 bases between them. Germline loops: CDR1 SGHNT, CDR2 YENEEA. The CDR3 loop reads CASSLNGDQETQYF. Written as DNA, the CDR3 is TGTGCCAGCAGCTTAAATGGGGACCAAGAGACCCAGTACTTC.

This chain links TRBV19 with TRBJ1-5; D possibly corresponds to TRBD1 (5 bases). V was pared by 3 bases and J by 7 bases, with 13 bases between. Germline values: CDR1 LNHDA, CDR2 SQIVND (reference sequence). The CDR3 extends over 14 amino acids. Here the CDR3 DNA reads TGTGCCAGTAGTATCGGAGGGGACGGCCAGCCCCAGCATTTT. This sequence encodes CASSIGGDGQPQHF.

The V and J genes are TRBV11-2 and TRBJ1-2; no clear D. Trimming pared 3 bases from V and 8 bases from J, leaving 13 bases between. CDR3 length: 13 residues. Germline V gives CDR1 SGHAT, CDR2 FQNNGV. The CDR3 sequence: CASSFHSPEGYTF. The CDR3 region has the DNA TGTGCCAGCAGCTTCCACAGCCCGGAAGGCTACACCTTC. The full variable domain, rest sourced from reference TRBV11-2 and TRBJ1-2, is EAGVAQSPRYKIIEKRQSVAFWCNPISGHATLYWYQQILGQGPKLLIQFQNNGVVDDSQLPKDRFSAERLKGVDSTLKIQPAKLEDSAVYLCASSFHSPEGYTFGSGTRLTVV.

This clone is a singleton in its sample. The chain is built from TRBV29-1 and TRBJ2-3; 9 bases agree with TRBD1. The CDR3 totals 15 residues. Per the germline V gene, CDR1 is SQVTM and CDR2 is ANQGSEA. Germline trimming cut 3 bases from V and 0 bases from J; bases unmatched to any gene: 4. CDR3 region: CSVDRDRESTDTQYF. The CDR3 DNA sequence: TGCAGCGTTGACAGGGACAGGGAGAGCACAGATACGCAGTATTTT.

This clone was seen a single time. The CDR3 nucleotides read TGTGCCAGCAGCCAAGACGACAGGGAATATGGCTACACCTTC. Translating gives CASSQDDREYGYTF. This rearrangement joins TRBV3-1 (or the pseudogene TRBV3-2) to TRBJ1-2, with 7 bases lining up with TRBD1. The CDR3 is 14 residues long. CDR1 and CDR2 from the germline V gene are LGHDT and YNNKEL (reference sequence). With V trimmed by 0 bases and J by 5 bases, 3 bases remained unmatched.

The chain is built from TRBV28 and TRBJ2-1; TRBD2 might be the D (6 bases). CDR3 length: 14 residues. V lost 1 base to trimming and J lost 4 bases, with 8 bases between them. Germline assignment: CDR1 MDHEN and CDR2 SYDVKM. CDR3 region: CASSLSGRYNEQFF. DNA for the CDR3: TGTGCCAGCAGTTTATCCGGGAGATACAATGAGCAGTTCTTC.

The chain couples TRBV16 to TRBJ2-7, with D unresolved. This CDR3 comprises 13 residues. Trimming cost V 0 bases and J 4 bases, with 7 bases left between them. The germline V gene encodes CDR1 KGHSY and CDR2 FQNENV. The CDR3 nucleotides are TGTGCCAGCAGCCAATCGATCGGTTACGAGCAGTACGTC. Its translation: CASSQSIGYEQYV.

The rearrangement uses TRBV7-9 and TRBJ2-2, with 9 bases fitting TRBD1. CDR3 size: 16 residues. In germline, CDR1 is SEHNR, CDR2 FQNEAQ (reference sequence). V shed 4 bases, J shed 6 bases, and the junction held 9 bases outside the gene matches. DNA of the CDR3: TGTGCCAGCAGCTCTCCGGGACAGGGAGTCCCCGGGGAGCTGTTTTTT. Encoded protein: CASSSPGQGVPGELFF. The whole variable domain, filled in from reference TRBV7-9 and TRBJ2-2, reads DTGVSQNPRHKITKRGQNVTFRCDPISEHNRLYWYRQTLGQGPEFLTYFQNEAQLEKSRLLSDRFSAERPKGSFSTLEIQRTEQGDSAMYLCASSSPGQGVPGELFFGEGSRLTVL.

This clone has just a few counts. This rearrangement joins TRBV15 to TRBJ1-4; D call uncertain. CDR3 size: 13 residues. V lost 4 bases, J lost 8 bases, and 11 bases lay in between. CDR1 is LNHNV, CDR2 YYDKDF, per germline (reference sequence). DNA for the CDR3: TGTGCCACCAGCAATGGGGTGACAGAAAAACTGTTTTTT. Translating it yields CATSNGVTEKLFF.

V gene TRBV6-5 combines with J gene TRBJ1-5, with 7 bases identical to TRBD1. The CDR3 has 13 residues. Germline V lookup: CDR1 MNHEY, CDR2 SVGAGI. Losses at the gene ends were 8 bases for V and 5 bases for J; bases not matched to a gene: 6. This CDR3 is CASRYRGDQPQHF. The CDR3 nucleotides are TGTGCCAGCCGGTACAGGGGCGATCAGCCCCAGCATTTT.

The chain has TRBV9 and TRBJ2-1; perhaps TRBD1 as D (6 bases). The CDR3 length is 15 residues. The germline gives CDR1 SGDLS, CDR2 YYNGEE. V gave up 0 bases and J gave up 4 bases, with 11 bases separating them. CDR3 DNA: TGTGCCAGCAGCGTAGGTCAGGGGCTGTACAATGAGCAGTTCTTC. Residues: CASSVGQGLYNEQFF.

This sequence joins TRBV7-6 and TRBJ2-5, with D perhaps TRBD2 (7 bases). The germline CDR1 and CDR2 sequences are SGHVS and FNYEAQ. V was shortened by 0 bases and J by 2 bases, with 19 bases between the two germline ends. The CDR3 consists of 18 residues. This CDR3 reads CASSLAVGGQGIQETQYF. The DNA for the CDR3 is TGTGCCAGCAGCTTAGCCGTGGGGGGGCAGGGCATTCAAGAGACCCAGTACTTC.

The chain links TRBV28 to TRBJ1-2; D is undetermined. Trimming left V 2 bases short and J 8 bases short, with 12 bases between. CDR3 size: 13 residues. The germline V gene has CDR1 MDHEN and CDR2 SYDVKM. The CDR3 loop is CASSLPSEAGYTF. The CDR3, as DNA: TGTGCCAGCAGTTTACCCAGCGAAGCCGGCTACACCTTC.

V and J are TRBV6-1 and TRBJ2-7, with 7 bases aligning to TRBD1. V lost 2 bases to trimming and J lost 9 bases; unmatched junction nucleotides: 4. Germline V gene sequence: CDR1 MNHNS, CDR2 SASEGT. The CDR3 covers 12 residues. The CDR3 DNA reads as TGTGCCAGCAGTGAATGGACAGGAGGGCAGTACGTC. Its protein is CASSEWTGGQYV.

This rearrangement joins TRBV6-5 to TRBJ2-3; the D call may be TRBD1 or TRBD2 (5 bases each). Per the germline V gene, CDR1 is MNHEY and CDR2 is SVGAGI. V was shortened by 5 bases and J by 2 bases, with 14 bases between the two germline ends. This CDR3 region has 15 residues. The CDR3 DNA reads TGTGCCAGCAGTCCCCGGGACCGATACACAGATACGCAGTATTTT. This codes for CASSPRDRYTDTQYF.

The rearrangement joins TRBV23-1 to TRBJ2-2; D unresolved. TRBV23-1 is reported as an ORF; its role is uncertain. The length of the CDR3 is 14 residues. The V end was cut by 3 bases, the J end by 3 bases, with 8 bases between. The CDR3 sequence is CASSHPGHTGELFF. In nucleotides, the CDR3 is TGCGCCAGCAGTCATCCGGGCCACACCGGGGAGCTGTTTTTT.

For this clone: One end of the junction varies from germline; a read error may be responsible. The J gene is TRBJ2-1, the V gene TRBV29-1, with TRBD2 matching 8 bases. The CDR3 contains 14 residues. The germline gives CDR1 SQVTM, CDR2 ANQGSEA. The DNA of the CDR3 is TGCAGCGCTGAAACTCGGGAGGGGTACAATGAGCAGTTCTTC. Translated, it gives CSAETREGYNEQFF.

V gene TRBV6-5 combines with J gene TRBJ2-5, with TRBD1 matching 9 bases. The CDR3 has 15 residues. Losses at the gene ends were 0 bases for V and 5 bases for J; bases not matched to a gene: 4. In germline, CDR1 is MNHEY, CDR2 SVGAGI. Here the CDR3 reads CASSYSGQGWETQYF. For the CDR3, the DNA is TGTGCCAGCAGTTACTCCGGACAGGGGTGGGAGACCCAGTACTTC.

This clone was seen just once. The chain is built from TRBV10-1 and TRBJ2-1, with D unclear. CDR3 length: 12 residues. V lost 4 bases and J 6 bases, leaving 7 bases between the germline ends. The germline V gene has CDR1 WNHNN and CDR2 SYGVQD (reference sequence). As DNA, the CDR3 is TGCGCCAGCAGTGGGTACGGCAATGAGCAGTTCTTC. It codes for CASSGYGNEQFF.

This sequence joins TRBV7-9 and TRBJ2-3, with 12 bases identical to TRBD2. V lost 5 bases and J lost 0; bases outside the gene matches: 9. The CDR3 is made up of 18 amino acids. Germline V lookup: CDR1 SEHNR, CDR2 FQNEAQ (reference sequence). For the CDR3, the DNA is TGTGCCAGCAGCCCTCGACTAGCGGGGGATTCTAGCACAGATACGCAGTATTTT. Protein: CASSPRLAGDSSTDTQYF.